Listed here are 21 T cell receptor beta chains from one sample, sequenced in a study of blood T cell repertoires in COVID-19. Profiling relied on immunoSEQ multiplex PCR, and the TCRdb table lists in-frame clones only, not all of them. Of 55,000 to 65,000 clones listed, 75% to 95% were seen once; the top ten hold 2% to 2.5%. Sequencing was carried out using peripheral blood. Receptor source: a man aged 55 to 69 with acute or convalescent COVID-19.

The V gene is TRBV2, the J gene TRBJ1-5; 10 nucleotides line up with TRBD1. V lost 6 bases and J lost 7; bases outside the gene matches: 9. The CDR3 has 15 residues. Germline CDR1 and CDR2: SNHLY and FYNNEI. DNA of the CDR3: TGTGCCAGCAGCCCGGGACAGGGGATAGGGCAGCCCCAGCATTTT. This sequence encodes CASSPGQGIGQPQHF.

V is TRBV5-4 and J is TRBJ2-7; D may be TRBD2 (7 bases). Trimming left V 0 bases short and J 3 bases short, with 10 bases between. The CDR3 spans 14 residues. The germline V gene has CDR1 SGHNT and CDR2 YYREEE (reference sequence). CDR3 in DNA: TGTGCCAGCAGCTTGGCAGGGGAGGGCTACGAGCAGTACTTC. Protein sequence: CASSLAGEGYEQYF.

V usage is TRBV19 and J usage is TRBJ1-5; TRBD1 matches at 7 bases. The ends lost 4 bases at V and 2 bases at J; junction bases unmatched: 5. The length of the CDR3 is 15 residues. The V gene's germline CDR1 is LNHDA and CDR2 SQIVND (reference sequence). The CDR3 DNA reads as TGTGCCAGTAGTACAGACAGGGATGGCAATCAGCCCCAGCATTTT. Its protein is CASSTDRDGNQPQHF.

A single count supports this clone. The J gene is TRBJ2-7, the V gene TRBV7-3; TRBD1 is a possible D gene (6 bases). V dropped 5 bases and J dropped 4 bases, with 12 bases sitting between them. The CDR3 runs to 13 residues. The germline gives CDR1 SGHTA, CDR2 FQGTGA. This CDR3 is CASSPTRGYEQYF. DNA of the CDR3: TGTGCCAGCAGCCCCACCAGGGGATACGAGCAGTACTTC. Full variable domain (rest looked up from reference TRBV7-3 and TRBJ2-7): GAGVSQTPSNKVTEKGKYVELRCDPISGHTALYWYRQSLGQGPEFLIYFQGTGAADDSGLPNDRFFAVRPEGSVSTLKIQRTERGDSAVYLCASSPTRGYEQYFGPGTRLTVT.

The chain combines TRBV6-2 or TRBV6-3 with TRBJ2-3; D might be TRBD2 (5 bases). Germline V gene lookup returns CDR1 MNHEY and CDR2 SVGEGT. The germline V and J ends were trimmed by 5 bases and 2 bases, with 29 bases remaining between them. CDR3 length: 20 residues. As DNA, the CDR3 is TGTGCCAGCAGTCCCATCGGTAGCGAGACGATGAAACCTTCCACAGATACGCAGTATTTT. Amino acid sequence: CASSPIGSETMKPSTDTQYF.

The V gene is TRBV9, the J gene TRBJ1-5; possibly TRBD1 for D (6 bases). The CDR3 spans 15 residues. CDR1 and CDR2 (germline): SGDLS, YYNGEE. Trimming removed 0 bases from V and 1 base from J, with 8 bases in between. The CDR3 protein is CASSVGGRSNQPQHF. DNA of the CDR3: TGTGCCAGCAGCGTAGGGGGGCGCAGCAATCAGCCCCAGCATTTT.

Only one count was recorded for this clone. The genes are TRBV5-4 and TRBJ2-2; 10 nucleotides line up with TRBD2. Per the germline V gene, CDR1 is SGHNT and CDR2 is YYREEE (reference sequence). Losses at the gene ends were 4 bases for V and 5 bases for J; bases not matched to a gene: 11. CDR3 length: 17 residues. The CDR3 coding sequence is TGTGCCAGCAGCGCCTCGCCCACTAGCGGGATAACCGGGGAGCTGTTTTTT. The encoded protein is CASSASPTSGITGELFF.

The chain combines TRBV3-1 (or the pseudogene TRBV3-2) with TRBJ2-2, with 7 bases aligning to TRBD2. The V segment lost 0 bases and the J segment 3 bases; nucleotides outside the gene matches: 4. CDR1 and CDR2 (germline): LGHDT, YNNKEL (reference sequence). The CDR3 extends over 16 amino acids. The CDR3 spells CASSQEPSGDTGELFF. In nucleotides, the CDR3 is TGTGCCAGCAGCCAAGAGCCTAGCGGAGACACCGGGGAGCTGTTTTTT.

The V gene is TRBV23-1, the J gene TRBJ1-5; D is unclear. TRBV23-1 is an ORF, and what it does is uncertain. The CDR3 contains 15 residues. The V end lost 6 bases, the J end lost 4 bases, and 16 bases lay between the germline ends. The CDR3 DNA follows: TGCGCCAGCAGGGATAGCTCAGTTAAAAATCAGCCCCAGCATTTT. It yields the protein CASRDSSVKNQPQHF.

The chain's CDR3 is CASSSGFHEQYF. In DNA form, the CDR3 reads TGTGCCAGCAGTTCAGGGTTTCACGAGCAGTACTTC. V usage is TRBV28 and J usage is TRBJ2-7, with D possibly being TRBD1 (5 bases). The CDR3 has 12 amino acids. CDR1 is MDHEN and CDR2 is SYDVKM in the germline V gene. V lost 4 bases and J 5 bases, leaving 9 bases between the germline ends. Full variable domain (missing parts from reference TRBV28 and TRBJ2-7): DVKVTQSSRYLVKRTGEKVFLECVQDMDHENMFWYRQDPGLGLRLIYFSYDVKMKEKGDIPEGYSVSREKKERFSLILESASTNQTSMYLCASSSGFHEQYFGPGTRLTVT.

V is TRBV7-9 and J is TRBJ2-7; no clear D gene. V was clipped by 0 bases and J by 2 bases, with 5 bases between them. This CDR3 region has 13 residues. The germline CDR1 and CDR2 sequences are SEHNR and FQNEAQ (reference sequence). CDR3 protein: CASSLAAPYEQYF. CDR3 nucleotide sequence: TGTGCCAGCAGCTTAGCGGCCCCCTACGAGCAGTACTTC.

V and J are TRBV4-3 and TRBJ2-1; 9 nucleotides line up with TRBD2. J lost 3 bases, V lost 2 bases, and 5 bases had no gene match. Germline V gene sequence: CDR1 LGHNA, CDR2 YSLEER. This CDR3 is 16 amino acids long. The CDR3 DNA follows: TGCGCCAGCAGCCAAATGACTAGCGGCAGCTACAATGAGCAGTTCTTC. Encoded protein: CASSQMTSGSYNEQFF.

This chain connects TRBV12-3 or TRBV12-4 to TRBJ1-1; D remains ambiguous. This CDR3 contains 13 residues. The V end lost 3 bases, the J end lost 3 bases, and 8 bases lay between the germline ends. Here the CDR3 reads CASSFSSYTEAFF. CDR3 nucleotide sequence: TGTGCCAGCAGTTTCTCCTCTTACACTGAAGCTTTCTTT.

CDR3 amino acids: CASSVGTVSTEAFF. DNA of the CDR3: TGTGCCAGCAGCGTAGGAACAGTATCCACTGAAGCTTTCTTT. The chain links TRBV9 to TRBJ1-1; D not certain. CDR3 size: 14 residues. V was clipped by 0 bases and J by 4 bases, with 10 bases between them. Germline CDR1 and CDR2: SGDLS and YYNGEE.

The gene calls are TRBV19 and TRBJ2-1; TRBD2 agrees at 7 bases. This CDR3 is 17 amino acids long. The germline V gene has CDR1 LNHDA and CDR2 SQIVND (reference sequence). The V segment lost 0 bases and the J segment 6 bases; nucleotides outside the gene matches: 11. The CDR3 DNA follows: TGTGCCAGTAGTATAGATCAGGGAGGGCTTAGGTTCAATGAGCAGTTCTTC. This sequence encodes CASSIDQGGLRFNEQFF.

The gene calls are TRBV10-1 and TRBJ1-5; 8 bases match TRBD1. This CDR3 has 16 amino acids. With V trimmed by 2 bases and J by 0 bases, 3 bases remained unmatched. CDR1 WNHNN and CDR2 SYGVQD come from the germline V gene (reference sequence). Written as DNA, the CDR3 is TGCGCCAGCAGTGAGGGACAGGGCCCTAGCAATCAGCCCCAGCATTTT. This encodes CASSEGQGPSNQPQHF.

V usage is TRBV7-2 and J usage is TRBJ1-3; D call uncertain. V was clipped by 5 bases and J by 5 bases, with 13 bases between them. This CDR3 spans 14 amino acids. Germline V gene sequence: CDR1 SGHTA, CDR2 FQGNSA. CDR3 sequence: CASSVSRQRNTIYF. For the CDR3, the DNA is TGTGCCAGCAGCGTTAGTCGTCAAAGAAACACCATATATTTT.

This clone was seen only once. CDR3 coding DNA: TGTGCCAGCAGCGTAGTAGCGAACCGGAACACCGGGGAGCTGTTTTTT. This codes for CASSVVANRNTGELFF. The gene calls are TRBV9 and TRBJ2-2, with D possibly matching TRBD2 (5 bases). In germline, CDR1 is SGDLS, CDR2 YYNGEE. The CDR3 runs to 16 residues. V gave up 0 bases and J gave up 1 base, with 10 bases separating them.

The chain combines TRBV28 with TRBJ2-7; TRBD2 matches 7 bases. Per germline, CDR1 MDHEN and CDR2 SYDVKM. The CDR3 is made up of 12 amino acids. The V segment lost 5 bases and the J segment 3 bases; nucleotides outside the gene matches: 1. CDR3 DNA: TGTGCCAGCAGTGGGGGGGGCTACGAGCAGTACTTC. Its translation: CASSGGGYEQYF.

This clone was seen a few times. J is TRBJ1-4 and V is TRBV4-2, with a possible D match to TRBD1 (6 bases). V was shortened by 2 bases and J by 0 bases, with 19 bases between the two germline ends. Germline CDR1 reads LGHNA; CDR2 reads YNFKEQ. This CDR3 is built from 19 residues. The CDR3 nucleotides read TGTGCCAGCAGCCAAAGATATTCCGGGACATCTCCAACTAATGAAAAACTGTTTTTT. Protein product: CASSQRYSGTSPTNEKLFF.

The chain couples TRBV21-1 to TRBJ1-6; TRBD1, the table's D call, lacks a check against the DNA. TRBV21-1 is recorded as a pseudogene. The CDR3 sequence is 19 residues long. CDR3 sequence (DNA): TGTGCCAGCAGCCCAGCGCCTATTGGACAGGTTTGGAGAAATTCACCCCTCCACTTT. This gives the protein CASSPAPIGQVWRNSPLHF.